This T cell receptor (beta chain) came from a study of T cell repertoires in cytomegalovirus infection. The wider study: Matching HLA type, along with CMV infection, was indicated by public TCR beta signatures.

TCRdb analysed the reads with MiXCR anew, one entry per CDR3 protein. The sample holds nearly 700,000 distinct CDR3 sequences, around 35% seen once. The CDR3 has 15 amino acids. V gave up 4 bases and J gave up 6 bases, with 16 bases separating them. The germline gives CDR1 SGHTA, CDR2 FQGNSA. This clonotype was seen ten or more times. The target antigen is unknown. This receptor was obtained from a human donor in good health (CMV status not recorded). Some clones in this sample may be carry-over from other donors' samples. The sequences come from cultured PBMCs, collected from culture after CMV antigen stimulation. The rearrangement uses TRBV7-2 and TRBJ1-5; D is possibly TRBD1 (5 bases). The chain's CDR3 is CASSYGTPRGQPQHF. The CDR3 DNA reads as TGTGCCAGCAGCTACGGGACTCCTCGAGGTCAGCCCCAGCATTTT.